The text below deals with one T cell receptor (beta chain). Its antigen is as yet unknown. These data come from a study of cytotoxic CD8 clonotypes in ibrutinib-treated CLL. As for the study in general: Of a cohort that held roughly eleven relapsed/refractory and over 14 treatment-naive patients, about 18 were IGHV unmutated. Study conclusions and caveats: Starting clonality was above that of age-matched healthy donors and tracked circulating CD8+ T-cell counts. Patients with sustained remission and those progressing were sampled at differing times.

V was clipped by 2 bases and J by 8 bases; unmatched bases: 9. Germline V gives CDR1 MNHNS, CDR2 SASEGT. The CDR3 spans 15 residues. The repertoire was sequenced with immunoSEQ multiplex PCR; TCRdb's copy has only in-frame clones and lacks some. Among tens of thousands of clones, 60% to 80% were seen once, and the ten largest hold roughly 13%. Roughly 2 micrograms of genomic DNA, which was extracted from cryopreserved PBMCs, served as the material used for the TCR beta libraries. Sequences were derived from PBMCs, sampled after 12 months of ibrutinib treatment. The TCR was taken from a human donor with chronic lymphocytic leukemia. This rearrangement joins TRBV6-1 to TRBJ1-2, with TRBD1 identical over 9 bases. The CDR3 is CASSEIGQGTGGYTF. CDR3 in DNA: TGTGCCAGCAGTGAAATCGGACAGGGGACTGGAGGCTACACCTTC.